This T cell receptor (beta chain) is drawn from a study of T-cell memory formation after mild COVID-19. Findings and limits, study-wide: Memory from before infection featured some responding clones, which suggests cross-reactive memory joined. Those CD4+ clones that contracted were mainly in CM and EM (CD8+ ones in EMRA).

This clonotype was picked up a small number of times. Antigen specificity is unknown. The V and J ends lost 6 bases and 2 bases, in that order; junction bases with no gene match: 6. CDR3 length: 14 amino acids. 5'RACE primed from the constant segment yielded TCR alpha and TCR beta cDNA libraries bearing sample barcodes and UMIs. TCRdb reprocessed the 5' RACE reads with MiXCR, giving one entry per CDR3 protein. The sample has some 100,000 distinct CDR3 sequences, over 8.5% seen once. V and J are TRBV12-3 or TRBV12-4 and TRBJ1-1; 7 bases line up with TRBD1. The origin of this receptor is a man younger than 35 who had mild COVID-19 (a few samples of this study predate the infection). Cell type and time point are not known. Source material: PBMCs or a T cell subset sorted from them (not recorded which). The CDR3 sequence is CASRVGQANTEAFF. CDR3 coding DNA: TGTGCCAGCAGGGTAGGACAGGCAAACACTGAAGCTTTCTTT.